The entry below describes one T cell receptor beta chain. Its antigen is as yet unknown. The data are from a study of early stage breast cancer tumors. Study-level background: Each sample averaged approximately 9.6-fold read coverage. Broader study findings: In about 90% of the 16 patients, blood comparison separated tumor from normal breast. Tumors had approximately 2.5-fold higher T cell density and higher clonality than adjacent normal breast tissue.

Each sample had two DNA replicates, approximately 0.5 ug blood or about 1.4 ug tissue. Using immunoSEQ multiplex PCR, the repertoire was profiled, and TCRdb retains in-frame clones only, with some absent. The sample lists about 31,000 clones, roughly 77% occurring once. Per the germline V gene, CDR1 is SQVTM and CDR2 is ANQGSEA. The V end was cut by 7 bases, the J end by 2 bases, with 5 bases between. The CDR3 runs 11 residues. The TCR originated in a person aged 30 to 39 with breast cancer. Sequenced material: breast tumor tissue. This sequence joins TRBV29-1 and TRBJ2-2; D is unclear. The DNA of the CDR3 is TGCAGCGCCTTTAACACCGGGGAGCTGTTTTTT. This translates into CSAFNTGELFF.